This is a list of T cell receptor beta chains from one sample in a study. One entry per CDR3 protein, called by TCRdb with MiXCR from the RT-PCR reads. The sample lists 550,000 to 750,000 distinct CDR3 sequences, 14% occurring once. Sequencing input: memory CD4+ T cells from blood. The receptors come from a female donor in good health, serving as a healthy control. Both conserved end residues are part of each CDR3. The D gene is left open where the match is weak. Some rows mark clone size as missing; the rest say once, few, many or name a class of expanded clone.

D	size	V	J	DNA	CDR3
TRBD1	few	TRBV6-1	TRBJ1-1	TGTGCCAGCAGTGCCTGGGACAGCTCGTTAACGTCTACTGAAGCTTTCTTT	CASSAWDSSLTSTEAFF
TRBD2	.	TRBV6-5	TRBJ2-1	TGTGCCAGCAGTTACTTCGCGGGAGGGTACAATGAGCAGTTCTTC	CASSYFAGGYNEQFF
.	.	TRBV18	TRBJ2-5	TGTGCCAGCTCACCACTCGGAGAGGCCCAGTACTTC	CASSPLGEAQYF
.	few	TRBV9	TRBJ1-3	TGTGCCAGCAGCGTATCAGTCGAGGGAAACACCATATATTTT	CASSVSVEGNTIYF
.	few	TRBV20-1	TRBJ2-5	TGCAGTGAGACTCCTAGGGCCCTCGGCGGAGAGACCCAGTACTTC	CSETPRALGGETQYF
.	few	TRBV20-1	TRBJ1-5	TGCAGTGCTAGGGGTCAGGGACTCAACAATCAGCCCCAGCATTTT	CSARGQGLNNQPQHF
.	.	TRBV2	TRBJ1-5	TGTGCCAGCGGCAATGGGGGGGTACAGCCCCAGCATTTT	CASGNGGVQPQHF
.	few	TRBV7-2	TRBJ2-1	TGTGCCAGCAGCTTATCGGGCAGCCCGGGTATGGCCGCAGCTCTCCAGTTCTTC	CASSLSGSPGMAAALQFF
.	.	TRBV3-1	TRBJ2-2	TGTGCCAGCAGCCAAGATGGGTTAGGCGGAGGGGAGCTGTTTTTT	CASSQDGLGGGELFF
.	.	TRBV7-2	TRBJ1-6	TGTGCCAGCAGCCAGGACTCGGTCCTCCACTTT	CASSQDSVLHF